The rows below give T cell receptor beta chains drawn from one sample of a study of blood T cell repertoires in COVID-19. Using immunoSEQ multiplex PCR, the repertoire was profiled, and TCRdb retains in-frame clones only, with some absent. The table has 150,000 or so clones, more than 85% seen once. The sequenced sample was PBMCs or T cells enriched from blood (not recorded which). The receptors originated from a human donor with acute COVID-19. The donor label of this sample is uncertain. Both conserved end residues are trimmed from each CDR3. A D gene is named only where the DNA matches it firmly.

cdr3_aa,v_call,cdr3_length,d_call
ASSPRQGRLYEQY,TRBV27,13,TRBD1
ASSLVLGTGGYEQY,TRBV7-2,14,TRBD1
ASSDRVGKGYT,TRBV6-6,11,TRBD1
ASSLAVAGGYTGELF,TRBV5-4,15,TRBD2
ASSLMVRGEETQY,TRBV7-6,13,TRBD2
ASVPPGGTGNTIY,TRBV6-5,13,.
ATGHPYLAF,TRBV19,9,.
ASSYKGEGYT,TRBV6-6,10,.
ASSVGLAGGHEQY,TRBV19,13,TRBD2
ASSSGGGTDTQY,TRBV19,12,TRBD2
ASSKEHLPGQGPYSNQPQH,TRBV21-1,19,.
ASSPLGQEQGTNTEAF,TRBV21-1,16,.
ASSPIMNTEAF,TRBV4-1,11,.
ASSLEGQGLRGYT,TRBV7-8,13,TRBD1
ASSYQGSGANVLT,TRBV6-5,13,.
AWSGGLYEQY,TRBV30,10,.
ASSLGENTEAF,TRBV7-9,11,.
AWSVRGTGNQPQH,TRBV30,13,TRBD1
ASSAPGGSSNQPQH,TRBV6-1,14,TRBD1
ASAPGGSNSPLH,TRBV7-9,12,.
ASSTFSYEQY,TRBV19,10,.
ASEAGGGDTQY,TRBV10-2,11,TRBD2
ASSFGQGDYGYT,TRBV5-1,12,TRBD1
ASSYRSNEQF,TRBV11-3,10,.
ASSHSTGLNTEAF,TRBV4-1,13,TRBD1
ASCRDSVSSYEQY,TRBV6-5,13,TRBD1
ASSPGQSNQPQH,TRBV5-6,12,.
ASSLGDTQY,TRBV4-3,9,.
ASTRGSNTGELF,TRBV2,12,.
ASSLRTTHNEQF,TRBV4-1,12,.
ASSAIGGGAYEQY,TRBV7-2,13,.
ASTLRLLGYT,TRBV5-5,10,.
ASSQASGGLLGEQF,TRBV4-2,14,TRBD2
ATAAQRGTEAF,TRBV19,11,.
ASSSRTGRTDTQY,TRBV13,13,TRBD1
ASSPSGSVGELF,TRBV11-3,12,.
ATSRDPAGGSNTQY,TRBV15,14,TRBD2
ASSSDRVNTGELF,TRBV5-1,13,TRBD1
ASSSFPHGNTEAF,TRBV7-9,13,.
ASSPQEGGRDSPLH,TRBV18,14,.
ATSVLLPRGRRSGNTIY,TRBV24-1,17,TRBD1
ASEGGETQY,TRBV27,9,.
ASSISRTGLSGNTIY,TRBV19,15,TRBD1
ASRTGGHEQY,TRBV28,10,TRBD2
ASSPRGGSYEQY,TRBV3-1/TRBV3-2,12,TRBD2
ASSPGQRNEKLF,TRBV19,12,.
SVGDRGLDEQY,TRBV29-1,11,TRBD1